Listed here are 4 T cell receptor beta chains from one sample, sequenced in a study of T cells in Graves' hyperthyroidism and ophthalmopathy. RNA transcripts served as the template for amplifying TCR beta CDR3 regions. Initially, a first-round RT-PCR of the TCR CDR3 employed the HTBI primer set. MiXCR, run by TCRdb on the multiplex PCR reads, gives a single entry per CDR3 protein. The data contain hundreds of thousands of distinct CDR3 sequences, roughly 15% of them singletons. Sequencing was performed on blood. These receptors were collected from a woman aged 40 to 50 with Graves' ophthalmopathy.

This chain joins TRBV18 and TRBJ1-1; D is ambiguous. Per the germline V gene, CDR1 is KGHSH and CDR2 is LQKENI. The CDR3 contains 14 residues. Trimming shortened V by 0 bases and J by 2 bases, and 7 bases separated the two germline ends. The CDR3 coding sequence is TGTGCCAGCTCACCACCGCTCGATAACACTGAAGCTTTCTTT. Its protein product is CASSPPLDNTEAFF.

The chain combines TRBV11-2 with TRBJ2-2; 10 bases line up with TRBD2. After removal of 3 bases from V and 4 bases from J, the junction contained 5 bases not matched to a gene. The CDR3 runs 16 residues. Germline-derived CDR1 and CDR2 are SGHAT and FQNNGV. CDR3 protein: CASSFSSGRGTGELFF. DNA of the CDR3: TGTGCCAGCAGCTTCTCCAGCGGGAGGGGCACCGGGGAGCTGTTTTTT. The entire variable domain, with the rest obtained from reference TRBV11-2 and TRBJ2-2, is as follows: EAGVAQSPRYKIIEKRQSVAFWCNPISGHATLYWYQQILGQGPKLLIQFQNNGVVDDSQLPKDRFSAERLKGVDSTLKIQPAKLEDSAVYLCASSFSSGRGTGELFFGEGSRLTVL.

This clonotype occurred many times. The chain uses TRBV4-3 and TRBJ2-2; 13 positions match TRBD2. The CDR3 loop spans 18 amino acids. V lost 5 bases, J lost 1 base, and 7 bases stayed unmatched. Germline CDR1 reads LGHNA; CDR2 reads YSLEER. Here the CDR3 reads CASSAGGTSGVNTGELFF. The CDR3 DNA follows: TGCGCCAGCAGCGCTGGAGGGACTAGCGGGGTGAACACCGGGGAGCTGTTTTTT.

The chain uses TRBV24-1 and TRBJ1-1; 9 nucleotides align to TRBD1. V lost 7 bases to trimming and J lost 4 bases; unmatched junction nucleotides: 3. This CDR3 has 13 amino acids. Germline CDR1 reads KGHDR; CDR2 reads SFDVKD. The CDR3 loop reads CATSGQGPTEAFF. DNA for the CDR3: TGTGCCACCAGCGGACAGGGGCCCACTGAAGCTTTCTTT.